Listed below are T cell receptor beta chains from one sample, sequenced in a study of shared clonotypes between healthy human individuals. Clones were read by immunoSEQ multiplex PCR, and TCRdb kept only the in-frame ones, dropping some. The profile shows 520,000 or so clones, 70% to 80% of them singletons. The sequencing input was PBMCs. These receptors were collected from a woman aged 40 to 55 in good health. Some clones in this sample may be carry-over from other donors' samples. Each CDR3 is given with its conserved first and last residue. The D gene is left open where the match is weak. The listing skips clone size in some rows; elsewhere it reads once, few, many or a size class.

>NA|TRBJ2-3|TRBD2|TRBV10-3
CAINPASGPDTQYF
TGTGCCATCAATCCGGCTAGCGGGCCAGATACGCAGTATTTT
>NA|TRBJ2-7|NA|TRBV19
CASSQDRFSYEQYF
TGTGCCAGTAGTCAAGACAGGTTCTCCTACGAGCAGTACTTC
>NA|TRBJ2-2|NA|TRBV7-6
CASSLAAFGELFF
TGTGCCAGCAGCTTAGCCGCCTTCGGGGAGCTGTTTTTT
>NA|TRBJ2-1|NA|TRBV30
CAWIHWGGVEQFF
TGTGCCTGGATCCATTGGGGGGGCGTGGAGCAGTTCTTC
>NA|TRBJ2-3|NA|TRBV7-9
CASSLVADTQYF
TGTGCCAGCAGCTTAGTAGCAGATACGCAGTATTTT
>once|TRBJ2-1|TRBD1|TRBV28
CASSSPAGTGGLNEQFF
TGTGCCAGCAGTTCCCCCGCCGGGACAGGGGGTCTCAATGAGCAGTTCTTC
>NA|TRBJ2-7|TRBD2|TRBV7-2
CASSIPWREPSYEQYF
TGTGCCAGCAGCATCCCTTGGCGGGAGCCCTCCTACGAGCAGTACTTC
>NA|TRBJ2-1|TRBD2|TRBV10-3
CAISFGLAGEGEQFF
TGTGCCATCAGTTTCGGACTAGCGGGAGAAGGTGAGCAGTTCTTC
>NA|TRBJ2-4|NA|TRBV6-6
CASSYLSGDIQYF
TGTGCCAGCAGTTACCTATCGGGGGACATTCAGTACTTC
>once|TRBJ2-1|NA|TRBV7-3
CASSWGFRATYNEQFF
TGTGCCAGCAGCTGGGGGTTCCGGGCAACCTACAATGAGCAGTTCTTC
>NA|TRBJ2-7|NA|TRBV11-2
CASSAHYEQYF
TGTGCCAGCAGCGCACATTACGAGCAGTACTTC
>NA|TRBJ2-1|TRBD1|TRBV5-4
CASSFGTGYNEQFF
TGTGCCAGCAGCTTCGGGACAGGCTACAATGAGCAGTTCTTC
>NA|TRBJ1-1|TRBD1|TRBV5-1
CASSLAPGQGTNTEAFF
TGCGCCAGCAGCTTGGCCCCGGGACAGGGGACTAACACTGAAGCTTTCTTT
>NA|TRBJ2-3|NA|TRBV28
CASSLTGRPSLTDTQYF
TGTGCCAGCAGTTTAACGGGGCGGCCTAGTTTGACAGATACGCAGTATTTT
>NA|TRBJ2-5|NA|TRBV30
CAWGGEETQYF
TGTGCCTGGGGGGGCGAAGAGACCCAGTACTTC
>NA|TRBJ2-1|TRBD2|TRBV9
CASNPSGSSYNEQFF
TGTGCCAGCAACCCAAGCGGGAGCTCCTACAATGAGCAGTTCTTC
>NA|TRBJ1-2|NA|TRBV15
CATRATDRPYNYGYTF
TGTGCCACCAGGGCTACTGACAGGCCCTATAACTATGGCTACACCTTC
>NA|TRBJ2-3|TRBD2|TRBV11-2
CASSLGPGTRDTQYF
TGTGCCAGCAGCTTAGGTCCCGGGACTAGGGATACGCAGTATTTT
>NA|TRBJ2-1|NA|TRBV4-1
CASSPYTGSSYNEQFF
TGCGCCAGCAGCCCCTATACAGGGAGCTCCTACAATGAGCAGTTCTTC
>NA|TRBJ2-2|NA|TRBV7-3
CASSLKIGGSGLTGELFF
TGTGCCAGCAGCTTAAAGATCGGAGGAAGCGGGCTCACCGGGGAGCTGTTTTTT
>NA|TRBJ2-7|TRBD1|TRBV19
CASSQSAGTGSYEQYF
TGTGCCAGTAGCCAGTCCGCCGGGACAGGGTCGTACGAGCAGTACTTC
>NA|TRBJ1-1|NA|TRBV7-9
CASSLARGVTEAFF
TGTGCCAGCAGCTTAGCAAGGGGTGTCACTGAAGCTTTCTTT
>few|TRBJ2-5|NA|TRBV5-1
CASSLDSQETQYF
TGCGCCAGCAGCTTGGACAGCCAAGAGACCCAGTACTTC
>NA|TRBJ2-5|NA|TRBV9
CASSVGVSHQETQYF
TGTGCCAGCAGCGTAGGGGTTAGCCACCAAGAGACCCAGTACTTC
>once|TRBJ2-5|NA|TRBV18
CASSRTQGQETQYF
TGTGCCAGCTCGCGGACACAGGGACAAGAGACCCAGTACTTC
>NA|TRBJ2-1|NA|TRBV30
CAWSVERGSYNEQFF
TGTGCCTGGAGTGTCGAGCGCGGGTCCTACAATGAGCAGTTCTTC
>NA|TRBJ2-6|NA|TRBV28
CASSFFSGFTGANVLTF
TGTGCCAGCAGTTTTTTCTCAGGATTCACTGGGGCCAACGTCCTGACTTTC
>NA|TRBJ1-2|TRBD1|TRBV5-1
CASSLAGTAKYGYTF
TGCGCCAGCAGCTTGGCCGGGACAGCCAAGTATGGCTACACCTTC
>NA|TRBJ2-7|TRBD1|TRBV29-1
CSVDRGSEQYF
TGCAGCGTGGACAGGGGGTCCGAGCAGTACTTC
>NA|TRBJ2-3|TRBD2|TRBV6-1
CASTLAGWDTQYF
TGTGCCAGCACCCTAGCGGGGTGGGATACGCAGTATTTT
>NA|TRBJ2-7|NA|TRBV18
CASSPRASVAPYEQYF
TGTGCCAGCTCACCGAGAGCTAGCGTTGCACCCTACGAGCAGTACTTC
>NA|TRBJ2-7|NA|TRBV10-3
CAISETRESYEQYF
TGTGCCATCAGTGAAACGCGGGAAAGCTACGAGCAGTACTTC
>NA|TRBJ2-7|NA|TRBV29-1
CSVEGGQSYEQYF
TGCAGCGTTGAAGGAGGACAGAGCTACGAGCAGTACTTC
>NA|TRBJ1-6|NA|TRBV11-2
CASSPIEGNNSPLHF
TGTGCCAGCAGCCCCATAGAAGGGAATAATTCACCCCTCCACTTT
>NA|TRBJ1-1|NA|TRBV27
CASRSGVNTEAFF
TGTGCCAGCCGCAGTGGGGTGAACACTGAAGCTTTCTTT
>NA|TRBJ2-7|NA|TRBV19
CASSIRRGPFYEQYF
TGTGCCAGTAGTATTCGACGGGGTCCATTCTACGAGCAGTACTTC
>NA|TRBJ2-7|TRBD1|TRBV27
CASRGDRAHYEQYF
TGTGCCAGCAGGGGGGACAGGGCCCACTACGAGCAGTACTTC
>NA|TRBJ1-1|NA|TRBV28
CASSPGSGTEAFF
TGTGCCAGCAGTCCAGGGTCGGGGACTGAAGCTTTCTTT
>NA|TRBJ2-3|TRBD1|TRBV4-1
CASSHPVDRGDTQYF
TGCGCCAGCAGCCACCCAGTGGACAGGGGAGATACGCAGTATTTT
>few|TRBJ1-3|NA|TRBV30
CAWSPGLLSSGNTIYF
TGTGCCTGGAGCCCCGGACTGTTGAGCTCTGGAAACACCATATATTTT
>NA|TRBJ2-1|TRBD2|TRBV7-6
CASSRSGSSYNEQFF
TGTGCCAGCAGCCGTAGCGGGAGCTCCTACAATGAGCAGTTCTTC
>NA|TRBJ2-5|NA|TRBV11-2
CASSGLLGLGTQYF
TGTGCCAGCAGCGGCCTCTTGGGCTTGGGGACCCAGTACTTC